This T cell receptor (beta chain) was retrieved from a study of beta chain features in type 1 diabetes. A single heparinised blood sample, averaging approximately 0.12 L, was obtained per donor. Isolated RNA was reverse transcribed in full, so expressed TCRB transcripts were sequenced. Clones were sequenced by immunoSEQ multiplex PCR, and TCRdb holds only the in-frame ones, with some missing. This sample has 300,000 to 350,000 clones, with around 8% found just once. The sequenced sample was central memory CD4+ T cells from blood. The receptor comes from a woman aged 18-35 years in good health.

The CDR3 here is CASSPKDPPYEQYF. The CDR3 nucleotides read TGTGCCAGCTCACCAAAGGACCCTCCCTACGAGCAGTACTTC. The chain employs TRBV18 and TRBJ2-7; D is undetermined. The CDR3 spans 14 residues. Looked up from germline, CDR1 is KGHSH and CDR2 is LQKENI. The V gene lost 2 bases and the J gene lost 2 bases, with 10 bases spanning the gap.